A single sample gave rise to the 28 T cell receptor beta chains below, sequenced in a study of cytomegalovirus exposure and HLA in healthy donors. This PCR relied on a set of 60 Vbeta primers and 13 Jbeta primers. Assay: immunoSEQ multiplex PCR; the TCRdb copy retains only in-frame clones and omits some. The sample holds some 150,000 clones, roughly 76% seen once. What was sequenced was PBMCs. These receptor sequences come from a female donor in good health and CMV-seronegative.

A single count supports this clone. The chain couples TRBV7-9 to TRBJ2-3, with 7 bases matching TRBD2. The germline V gene encodes CDR1 SEHNR and CDR2 FQNEAQ (reference sequence). This CDR3 is built from 14 residues. Trimming removed 6 bases from V and 3 bases from J; junction bases left unmatched: 6. CDR3 sequence (DNA): TGTGCCAGCAGGCAACCGGGACTAACAGATACGCAGTATTTT. Its protein is CASRQPGLTDTQYF.

The chain couples TRBV5-1 to TRBJ1-1; TRBD1 is a possible D gene (6 bases). CDR3 length equals 14 residues. CDR1 SGHRS and CDR2 YFSETQ come from the germline V gene. Deletions cut 0 bases from V and 3 bases from J, with 9 bases between. Here the CDR3 DNA reads TGCGCCAGCAGCTTGGGGGAGGGGGACACTGAAGCTTTCTTT. Residues: CASSLGEGDTEAFF.

The table lists this clone with a few counts. The rearrangement joins TRBV5-1 to TRBJ2-1; 14 positions agree with TRBD2. Trimming at V came to 3 bases and at J to 9 bases, leaving 11 bases not matched to a gene. This CDR3 comprises 17 residues. CDR1 SGHRS and CDR2 YFSETQ come from the germline V gene. CDR3 region: CASSWHSTSGRGSEQFF. DNA of the CDR3: TGCGCCAGCAGCTGGCACTCGACTAGCGGGAGGGGTAGTGAGCAGTTCTTC. The full variable domain, its missing parts supplied by reference TRBV5-1 and TRBJ2-1, is KAGVTQTPRYLIKTRGQQVTLSCSPISGHRSVSWYQQTPGQGLQFLFEYFSETQRNKGNFPGRFSGRQFSNSRSEMNVSTLELGDSALYLCASSWHSTSGRGSEQFFGPGTRLTVL.

CDR3: CASSVADYNEQFF. The CDR3 nucleotides read TGTGCCAGCAGTGTAGCGGACTACAATGAGCAGTTCTTC. The rearrangement joins TRBV5-4 to TRBJ2-1; tentatively, D is TRBD2 (6 bases). This CDR3 is 13 amino acids long. Trimming removed 5 bases from V and 3 bases from J, with 9 bases in between. CDR1 SGHNT and CDR2 YYREEE come from the germline V gene (reference sequence).

The J gene is TRBJ1-2, the V gene TRBV30; D not resolved. V was pared by 0 bases and J by 5 bases, with 22 bases between. Germline assignment: CDR1 GTSNPN and CDR2 SVGIG (reference sequence). The CDR3 sequence is 17 residues long. The CDR3 nucleotides are TGTGCCTGGAGTGTACTAGTTTCTGGGTCAAAGGGATATGGCTACACCTTC. The encoded protein is CAWSVLVSGSKGYGYTF.

CDR3 DNA: TGTGCCAGCAGTTTACAGGGAACGAACACTGAAGCTTTCTTT. This sequence encodes CASSLQGTNTEAFF. The V call is TRBV27, the J call TRBJ1-1, with D possibly TRBD1 on 5 matching bases. Trimming removed 2 bases from V and 1 base from J, with 8 bases in between. This CDR3 is 14 amino acids long. Per the germline V gene, CDR1 is MNHEY and CDR2 is SMNVEV (reference sequence).

The chain employs TRBV4-1 and TRBJ1-1, with 7 nucleotides matching TRBD1. The germline gives CDR1 MGHRA, CDR2 YSYEKL. With 4 bases clipped from V and 1 base from J, the junction kept 3 bases outside the gene matches. The CDR3 sequence is 14 residues long. This CDR3 is CASSLGTENTEAFF. The CDR3 region has the DNA TGCGCCAGCAGCCTTGGGACAGAGAACACTGAAGCTTTCTTT.

CDR3 residues: CASSYVANTEAFF. The CDR3 bases are TGTGCCAGCAGTTACGTAGCGAACACTGAAGCTTTCTTT. The V call is TRBV6-5, the J call TRBJ1-1; D unresolved. The germline CDR1 and CDR2 sequences are MNHEY and SVGAGI. Trimming left V 2 bases short and J 1 base short, with 5 bases between. The CDR3 extends over 13 amino acids.

The J gene is TRBJ1-2, the V gene TRBV6-1; D uncertain. CDR3 length equals 13 residues. CDR1 MNHNS and CDR2 SASEGT come from the germline V gene. The V and J ends lost 6 bases and 0 bases respectively, with 8 bases between them. As DNA, the CDR3 is TGTGCCAGCAGACAGTCCCCTAACTATGGCTACACCTTC. This codes for CASRQSPNYGYTF.

This clone was seen a single time. The chain couples TRBV27 to TRBJ2-7; possibly TRBD2 for D (6 bases). Germline V CDR1 and CDR2: MNHEY, SMNVEV (reference sequence). The CDR3 spans 16 residues. Trimming removed 5 bases at V and 2 bases at J, with 19 bases between. The CDR3 loop reads CASSPGSLASPYEQYF. The CDR3 coding sequence is TGTGCCAGCAGTCCCGGGTCACTAGCCAGTCCCTACGAGCAGTACTTC.

The chain joins TRBV5-1 to TRBJ1-5, with 11 nucleotides matching TRBD1. The CDR3 sequence is 15 residues long. Germline CDR1 reads SGHRS; CDR2 reads YFSETQ. V trimming: 4 bases; J trimming: 6 bases; junction bases outside the gene matches: 6. The CDR3 region is CASSRTGGIGQPQHF. For the CDR3, the DNA is TGCGCCAGCAGCAGGACAGGGGGCATCGGTCAGCCCCAGCATTTT.

This chain uses TRBV27 with TRBJ2-7, with D possibly matching TRBD1 (5 bases). Per germline, CDR1 MNHEY and CDR2 SMNVEV (reference sequence). Trimming cost V 5 bases and J 4 bases, with 15 bases left between them. This CDR3 comprises 14 residues. CDR3 sequence reads: CASSLYSGAYEQYF. CDR3 nucleotide sequence: TGTGCCAGCAGTCTTTACAGTGGGGCATACGAGCAGTACTTC.

V is TRBV25-1 and J is TRBJ2-3, with 7 positions matching TRBD2. Germline CDR1 is MGHDK and CDR2 is SYGVNS. V was clipped by 1 base and J by 0 bases; unmatched bases: 4. CDR3 length: 16 residues. CDR3 coding DNA: TGTGCCAGCAGTGAATCGGGTAGCGGGAGCACAGATACGCAGTATTTT. Translated: CASSESGSGSTDTQYF.

This clone was observed a few times. This chain uses TRBV6-1 with TRBJ1-5, with 10 bases fitting TRBD1. V lost 7 bases and J lost 3; bases outside the gene matches: 6. The germline CDR1 and CDR2 sequences are MNHNS and SASEGT. The CDR3 sequence is 15 residues long. CDR3 sequence (DNA): TGTGCCAGCATACACGGGACAGGGGTCAATCAGCCCCAGCATTTT. Amino acid sequence: CASIHGTGVNQPQHF.

The chain links TRBV2 to TRBJ1-1; TRBD1 might be the D (5 bases). Germline V CDR1 and CDR2: SNHLY, FYNNEI. Trimming pared 6 bases from V and 1 base from J, leaving 9 bases between. The CDR3 contains 13 residues. The CDR3 nucleotides read TGTGCCAGCAGAATCGGACAGAACACTGAAGCTTTCTTT. Protein product: CASRIGQNTEAFF.

A few counts support this clone. This sequence joins TRBV27 and TRBJ1-1, with 8 bases aligning to TRBD1. J gave up 0 bases and V 6 bases, and 9 bases lay outside the gene matches. The CDR3 runs to 16 residues. Germline-derived CDR1 and CDR2 are MNHEY and SMNVEV (reference sequence). The CDR3 reads CASRRGTGAMNTEAFF. As DNA, the CDR3 is TGTGCCAGCAGACGGGGGACAGGAGCCATGAACACTGAAGCTTTCTTT.

This clone was picked up one time. The J gene is TRBJ2-7, the V gene TRBV18; possible D gene TRBD2, 5 bases. In germline, CDR1 is KGHSH, CDR2 LQKENI. CDR3 length: 15 residues. V gave up 3 bases and J gave up 5 bases, with 17 bases separating them. CDR3 coding DNA: TGTGCCAGCTCACCGCGCCGGGATTCTAGAGACGAGCAGTACTTC. Residues: CASSPRRDSRDEQYF.

The rearrangement uses TRBV6-1 and TRBJ2-2; 7 bases line up with TRBD2. Germline V gene sequence: CDR1 MNHNS, CDR2 SASEGT. J gave up 1 base and V 11 bases, and 4 bases lay outside the gene matches. This CDR3 contains 13 residues. The CDR3: CAGGLLNTGELFF. CDR3 DNA: TGTGCCGGGGGACTACTGAACACCGGGGAGCTGTTTTTT.

CDR3 region: CTSSQESPGYEQYF. In nucleotides, the CDR3 is TGCACCAGCAGCCAAGAGTCCCCGGGGTACGAGCAGTACTTC. The genes are TRBV1 and TRBJ2-7; TRBD2, the table's D call, lacks a check against the DNA. TRBV1 corresponds to a pseudogene. There are 14 residues in the CDR3.

To note about this clone: The sample holds other DNA sequences that translate to the same CDR3. The chain uses TRBV7-9 and TRBJ2-7, with TRBD1 matching 7 bases. J was trimmed by 4 bases and V by 2 bases; bases with no gene match: 5. The CDR3 contains 14 residues. Germline CDR1 reads SEHNR; CDR2 reads FQNEAQ (reference sequence). CDR3 sequence reads: CASSLRDSSYEQYF. The CDR3 DNA follows: TGTGCCAGCAGCTTACGGGACAGTTCTTACGAGCAGTACTTC.

The chain combines TRBV28 with TRBJ1-5; D is perhaps TRBD1 (6 bases). CDR1 is MDHEN, CDR2 SYDVKM, per germline. The CDR3 has 17 amino acids. The V gene lost 5 bases and the J gene lost 3 bases, with 20 bases spanning the gap. CDR3 bases: TGTGCCAGCAGTCTCCGCATGACGACAGGTCTCAATCAGCCCCAGCATTTT. Protein sequence: CASSLRMTTGLNQPQHF.

The chain joins TRBV2 to TRBJ1-1; TRBD1 agrees at 8 bases. V lost 8 bases and J lost 8; bases outside the gene matches: 10. This CDR3 comprises 13 residues. Germline V gene lookup returns CDR1 SNHLY and CDR2 FYNNEI. In DNA form, the CDR3 reads TGTGCCAGCGGAAAAACAGGGGGTACCGAAGCTTTCTTT. Its translation is CASGKTGGTEAFF.

This clone was counted a few times. The J gene is TRBJ2-1, the V gene TRBV6-6; D unclear. The CDR3 is 16 amino acids. CDR1 MNHNY and CDR2 SVGAGI come from the germline V gene (reference sequence). V gave up 2 bases and J gave up 5 bases, with 16 bases separating them. The CDR3 nucleotides read TGTGCCAGCAGTTACGTCCCACCTTTGGGCCACAATGAGCAGTTCTTC. Its translation: CASSYVPPLGHNEQFF.

The chain recombines TRBV2 with TRBJ2-2, with TRBD1 as a possible D gene (6 bases). V lost 9 bases, J lost 2 bases, and 13 bases lay in between. This CDR3 comprises 14 residues. Germline CDR1 reads SNHLY; CDR2 reads FYNNEI. This chain's CDR3 is CASTGTPNTGELFF. In DNA, the CDR3 is TGTGCCAGTACCGGGACACCTAACACCGGGGAGCTGTTTTTT. The full variable domain, with the rest looked up from reference TRBV2 and TRBJ2-2, is EPEVTQTPSHQVTQMGQEVILRCVPISNHLYFYWYRQILGQKVEFLVSFYNNEISEKSEIFDDQFSVERPDGSNFTLKIRSTKLEDSAMYFCASTGTPNTGELFFGEGSRLTVL.

V usage is TRBV5-6 and J usage is TRBJ2-7; 9 bases match TRBD2. Trimming at V came to 2 bases and at J to 3 bases, leaving 6 bases not matched to a gene. CDR3 length equals 15 residues. Per germline, CDR1 SGHDT and CDR2 YYEEEE. In nucleotides, the CDR3 is TGTGCCAGCAGCTTTTTTAGCGGGAGATTCTACGAGCAGTACTTC. This encodes CASSFFSGRFYEQYF.

This clone was found a few times. CDR3 amino acids: CASSVIANEQFF. CDR3 bases: TGCGCCAGCAGCGTGATAGCAAATGAGCAGTTCTTC. The chain recombines TRBV5-1 with TRBJ2-1; D remains ambiguous. The V and J ends lost 4 bases and 7 bases respectively, with 9 bases between them. The CDR3 totals 12 residues. Germline CDR1 is SGHRS and CDR2 is YFSETQ.

The chain couples TRBV5-8 to TRBJ2-2; D call uncertain. CDR3 size: 13 residues. The germline V gene encodes CDR1 SGHTS and CDR2 YDEGEE. Trimming removed 4 bases at V and 1 base at J, with 5 bases between. CDR3 sequence: CASSPWNTGELFF. The CDR3 nucleotides read TGTGCCAGCAGCCCATGGAACACCGGGGAGCTGTTTTTT. The full variable domain, completed using reference TRBV5-8 and TRBJ2-2, is EAGVTQSPTHLIKTRGQQATLRCSPISGHTSVYWYQQALGLGLQFLLWYDEGEERNRGNFPPRFSGRQFPNYSSELNVNALELEDSALYLCASSPWNTGELFFGEGSRLTVL.

The chain joins TRBV6-1 to TRBJ2-7; 9 nucleotides agree with TRBD2. The CDR3 sequence is 17 residues long. With V trimmed by 0 bases and J by 5 bases, 11 bases remained unmatched. Germline V gives CDR1 MNHNS, CDR2 SASEGT. Here the CDR3 DNA reads TGTGCCAGCAGTGAAGCCCTCTTCGGGACTAGCATCCACGAGCAGTACTTC. Protein sequence: CASSEALFGTSIHEQYF.